This T cell receptor (beta chain) was recorded in a study of beta chain features in type 1 diabetes. Expressed TCRB transcripts were sequenced because the isolated RNA had all been reverse transcribed beforehand. This table comes from immunoSEQ multiplex PCR, and its TCRdb copy is limited to in-frame clones, with some not included. Here the sample spans 90,000 to 110,000 clones, around 40% being singletons. The germline CDR1 and CDR2 sequences are MNHEY and SMNVEV (reference sequence). Trimming removed 4 bases from V and 2 bases from J, with 11 bases in between. This CDR3 has 14 amino acids. The rearrangement joins TRBV27 to TRBJ1-2; D call uncertain. Sample: stem cell memory CD4+ T cells from blood. The clonotype originates from a woman under 30 in good health. This CDR3 is CASSSYDGNYGYTF. As DNA, the CDR3 is TGTGCCAGCAGTTCATATGACGGGAACTATGGCTACACCTTC.